This T cell receptor beta chain was obtained from a study of T cell repertoires in cytomegalovirus infection. The sample holds a few counts of this clonotype. TCRdb recomputed calls from the reads with MiXCR, one row per CDR3 protein. This table has approximately 630,000 distinct CDR3 sequences, around 24% appearing once. The receptor was isolated from a human donor in good health (CMV status not recorded). Some clones in this sample may be carry-over from other donors' samples. Sequences were obtained from CD8+ T cells from PBMCs.

The CDR3 is CASSLELWSSYNEQFF. CDR3 coding DNA: TGTGCCAGCAGCTTAGAGCTATGGAGCTCCTACAATGAGCAGTTCTTC. This rearrangement joins TRBV7-9 to TRBJ2-1; D is ambiguous. V was trimmed by 1 base and J by 0 bases, leaving 10 bases between them. The CDR3 length is 16 residues. Germline V gene sequence: CDR1 SEHNR, CDR2 FQNEAQ (reference sequence). Supplemented by reference TRBV7-9 and TRBJ2-1, the full variable domain reads DTGVSQNPRHKITKRGQNVTFRCDPISEHNRLYWYRQTLGQGPEFLTYFQNEAQLEKSRLLSDRFSAERPKGSFSTLEIQRTEQGDSAMYLCASSLELWSSYNEQFFGPGTRLTVL.